These T cell receptor beta chains were read from a single sample in a study of blood T cell repertoires in COVID-19. Only in-frame clones appear in the TCRdb table, and some are missing; sequencing was by immunoSEQ multiplex PCR. The sample has some 230,000 clones; about 80% are singletons. Sequencing was done on a sample of peripheral blood. These receptors came from a woman in her fifties or sixties with acute or convalescent COVID-19. Each CDR3 is given with its conserved first and last residue. D genes are given only for firm matches. Not all rows give a size; the values are once, few, many and, for expanded clones, a class.

. TRBJ2-2 . TRBV19 CASSPYTGELFF TGTGCCAGTAGCCCCTACACCGGGGAGCTGTTTTTT
TRBD1 TRBJ1-6 few TRBV11-2 CASSTWTGSSSPLHF TGTGCCAGCAGCACCTGGACAGGTTCGTCGTCACCCCTCCACTTT
. TRBJ1-2 . TRBV12-3/TRBV12-4 CASTTANYGYTF TGTGCCAGCACGACAGCTAACTATGGCTACACCTTC
. TRBJ1-2 . TRBV5-1 CASSLVGGDYGYTF TGCGCCAGCAGCTTGGTCGGGGGGGACTATGGCTACACCTTC
. TRBJ1-2 . TRBV7-9 CASSLRQDYGYTF TGTGCCAGCAGCTTAAGACAAGACTATGGCTACACCTTC
. TRBJ1-1 . TRBV7-2 CASSLVSGYEAFF TGTGCCAGCAGCTTAGTATCAGGGTATGAAGCTTTCTTT
. TRBJ2-1 few TRBV7-2 CASSLVGSGSYNEQFF TGTGCCAGCAGCTTAGTAGGGAGCGGCTCCTACAATGAGCAGTTCTTC
. TRBJ1-2 . TRBV7-2 CASSLQGLPNYGYTF TGTGCCAGCAGCTTACAGGGGCTCCCTAACTATGGCTACACCTTC
TRBD1 TRBJ1-2 few TRBV28 CASSTGTGVYGYTF TGTGCCAGCAGCACCGGGACAGGGGTTTATGGCTACACCTTC
TRBD1 TRBJ1-2 . TRBV12-3/TRBV12-4 CASSRGQGDGYTF TGTGCCAGCAGCCGAGGACAGGGCGATGGCTACACCTTC
TRBD2 TRBJ2-7 . TRBV4-2 CASSQDEGAGGLSYEQYF TGTGCCAGCAGCCAAGATGAGGGAGCGGGGGGCCTTTCCTACGAGCAGTACTTC
TRBD1 TRBJ1-3 . TRBV9 CASSSTGEFSGNTIYF TGTGCCAGCAGCTCGACAGGGGAGTTCTCTGGAAACACCATATATTTT
TRBD1 TRBJ1-6 . TRBV4-2 CASSQDWTGGSPLHF TGTGCCAGCAGCCAGGACTGGACAGGGGGGTCACCCCTCCACTTT
. TRBJ1-1 . TRBV18 CASSPNRDRDTEAFF TGTGCCAGCTCACCAAACAGGGACCGTGACACTGAAGCTTTCTTT
. TRBJ1-2 . TRBV3-1/TRBV3-2 CASSPKNYGYTF TGTGCCAGCAGCCCTAAGAACTATGGCTACACCTTC